This TCR beta chain derives from a study of T-cell reconstitution after alpha-beta-depleted transplantation in children. V shed 7 bases, J shed 2 bases, and the junction held 11 bases outside the gene matches. Germline CDR1 is SQVTM and CDR2 is ANQGSEA. The CDR3 runs 15 residues. The authors prepared the TCRbeta library with unique molecular identifiers. TCRdb re-called the PCR reads through MiXCR, storing one row per CDR3 protein. The table has 80,000 to 95,000 distinct CDR3 sequences, roughly 8% seen once. This clonotype was observed at least ten times. J is TRBJ2-1 and V is TRBV29-1; 7 bases are shared with TRBD1. The sample here was PBMCs from the stem cell graft donor, taken from the stem cell graft. This TCR derives from a human donor who donated a stem cell graft to a child with congenital amegakaryocytic thrombocytopenia. CDR3 sequence (DNA): TGCAGCGGGCTATACAGGGGTGGCCCCTACAATGAGCAGTTCTTC. Residues: CSGLYRGGPYNEQFF.